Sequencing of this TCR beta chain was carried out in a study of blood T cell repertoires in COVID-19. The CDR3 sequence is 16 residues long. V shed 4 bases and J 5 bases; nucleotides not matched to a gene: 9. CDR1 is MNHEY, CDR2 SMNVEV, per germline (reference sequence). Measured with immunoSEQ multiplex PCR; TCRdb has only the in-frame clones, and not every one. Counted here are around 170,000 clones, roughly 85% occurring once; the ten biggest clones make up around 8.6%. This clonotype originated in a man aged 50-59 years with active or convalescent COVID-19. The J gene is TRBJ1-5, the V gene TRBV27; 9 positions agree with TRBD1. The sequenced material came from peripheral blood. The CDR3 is CASSSRTGVGYQPQHF. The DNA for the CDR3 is TGTGCCAGCAGTTCTCGGACAGGGGTAGGATATCAGCCCCAGCATTTT.